The 20 T cell receptor beta chains below come from one sample, sequenced in a study of blood T cell repertoires in COVID-19. The table came from immunoSEQ multiplex PCR; TCRdb's copy has only in-frame clones and leaves some out. The sample shows 250,000 or so clones, around 80% of them seen only once. The source material was peripheral blood. These receptors were collected from a man in his forties who had recovered from COVID-19.

The chain uses TRBV12-1 and TRBJ2-7; TRBD1, as called in the table, went unchecked against the DNA. TRBV12-1 has pseudogene status. The length of the CDR3 is 15 residues. CDR3 sequence reads: CASSGLTPFHYEQYF. In nucleotides, the CDR3 is TGTGCCAGCAGCGGGCTGACGCCGTTTCACTACGAGCAGTACTTC.

This chain joins TRBV19 and TRBJ1-2, with D possibly being TRBD1 (5 bases). V lost 2 bases and J 7 bases, leaving 20 bases between the germline ends. The CDR3 runs 16 residues. Germline lookup yields CDR1 LNHDA and CDR2 SQIVND (reference sequence). CDR3 DNA sequence: TGTGCCAGTAGTATAAATGAACTAGGGGCGGGATTTGGCTACACCTTC. This gives the protein CASSINELGAGFGYTF.

The chain carries TRBV5-1 and TRBJ2-7; TRBD2 matches 7 bases. The CDR3 has 14 amino acids. Germline V gives CDR1 SGHRS, CDR2 YFSETQ. The V gene end was trimmed by 1 base and the J gene end by 9 bases; junction bases not matched to a gene: 10. The CDR3 region is CASSLTSEGSGQYF. The DNA of the CDR3 is TGCGCCAGCAGCTTGACTAGCGAGGGGTCGGGGCAGTACTTC.

The V and J genes are TRBV11-2 and TRBJ1-1, with unresolved D. In germline, CDR1 is SGHAT, CDR2 FQNNGV. Trimming shortened V by 3 bases and J by 3 bases, and 17 bases separated the two germline ends. This CDR3 has 16 amino acids. The CDR3 nucleotides are TGTGCCAGCAGCTTTGGGAGTTTAGGGTCGCACACTGAAGCTTTCTTT. Its translation is CASSFGSLGSHTEAFF.

This clone was counted a single time. V is TRBV6-5 and J is TRBJ2-5, with D perhaps matching TRBD1 (6 bases). The CDR3 covers 14 residues. V gave up 6 bases and J gave up 1 base, with 12 bases separating them. The germline gives CDR1 MNHEY, CDR2 SVGAGI. This CDR3 reads CASSSRTVQETQYF. CDR3 in DNA: TGTGCCAGCAGCTCCCGGACAGTCCAAGAGACCCAGTACTTC.

This clone was observed a few times. This chain connects TRBV19 to TRBJ1-2; D might be TRBD1 (5 bases). This CDR3 has 13 residues. V was shortened by 7 bases and J by 3 bases, with 12 bases between the two germline ends. The germline CDR1 and CDR2 sequences are LNHDA and SQIVND (reference sequence). CDR3 residues: CASTRGSDYGYTF. CDR3 DNA sequence: TGTGCCAGTACTAGGGGCAGTGACTATGGCTACACCTTC.

The genes are TRBV7-2 and TRBJ2-7, with 8 bases aligning to TRBD1. Germline V gene sequence: CDR1 SGHTA, CDR2 FQGNSA. The CDR3 extends over 15 amino acids. V shed 6 bases and J 3 bases; nucleotides not matched to a gene: 10. The CDR3 DNA is TGTGCCAGCAGTTCAGGACAGGGTCGTAGCTACGAGCAGTACTTC. It codes for CASSSGQGRSYEQYF. Looking up the rest from reference TRBV7-2 and TRBJ2-7 gives the full variable domain: GAGVSQSPSNKVTEKGKDVELRCDPISGHTALYWYRQSLGQGLEFLIYFQGNSAPDKSGLPSDRFSAERTGGSVSTLTIQRTQQEDSAVYLCASSSGQGRSYEQYFGPGTRLTVT.

The J gene is TRBJ2-3, the V gene TRBV5-1, with a possible D match to TRBD1 (6 bases). This CDR3 spans 15 amino acids. V lost 2 bases and J 6 bases, leaving 16 bases between the germline ends. Germline CDR1 is SGHRS and CDR2 is YFSETQ. The CDR3 DNA reads TGCGCCAGCAGCTTACAGGGATTCGCGGCCGATACGCAGTATTTT. This translates into CASSLQGFAADTQYF.

The chain employs TRBV6-8 and TRBJ1-1; TRBD1 matches at 8 bases. V lost 2 bases to trimming and J lost 1 base; unmatched junction nucleotides: 3. The CDR3 is 15 residues long. Germline CDR1 reads MNHGY; CDR2 reads SAAAGT. The CDR3 loop is CASSYMDRANTEAFF. CDR3 in DNA: TGTGCCAGCAGTTACATGGACAGGGCGAACACTGAAGCTTTCTTT.

The chain joins TRBV13 to TRBJ2-2; 11 bases line up with TRBD2. Germline loops: CDR1 PRHDT, CDR2 FYEKMQ (reference sequence). This CDR3 is built from 17 residues. V was clipped by 5 bases and J by 1 base; unmatched bases: 6. The CDR3 here is CASSPWGLAENTGELFF. For the CDR3, the DNA is TGTGCCAGCAGCCCGTGGGGACTAGCGGAGAACACCGGGGAGCTGTTTTTT.

This clone is a singleton in its sample. The V and J genes are TRBV11-3 and TRBJ1-2, with D perhaps TRBD1 (5 bases). Looked up from germline, CDR1 is SGHNT and CDR2 is YENEEA. This CDR3 has 13 amino acids. V gave up 4 bases and J gave up 2 bases, with 8 bases separating them. CDR3 in amino acids: CASSYGGNYGYTF. The CDR3 region has the DNA TGTGCCAGCAGCTATGGGGGGAACTATGGCTACACCTTC. The whole variable domain, filled in from reference TRBV11-3 and TRBJ1-2, reads EAGVVQSPRYKIIEKKQPVAFWCNPISGHNTLYWYLQNLGQGPELLIRYENEEAVDDSQLPKDRFSAERLKGVDSTLKIQPAELGDSAVYLCASSYGGNYGYTFGSGTRLTVV.

The chain uses TRBV10-2 and TRBJ2-7, with a weak D call TRBD1 (6 bases). The V gene lost 7 bases and the J gene lost 5 bases, with 9 bases spanning the gap. CDR1 WSHSY and CDR2 SAAADI come from the germline V gene. This CDR3 is 11 amino acids long. CDR3 coding DNA: TGCGCCAGCACAGGGGCCCACGAGCAGTACTTC. It translates to CASTGAHEQYF.

Details on this clone: The junction and the germline gene differ at one end; a read error may be behind it. The genes are TRBV7-7 and TRBJ2-7; the match to TRBD1 covers 7 bases. Germline loops: CDR1 SSHAT, CDR2 FNYEAQ (reference sequence). The CDR3 extends over 13 amino acids. The CDR3, as DNA: TGTGCTAGCAGCTTAAGACAGGGATCGGAGCAGTACTTC. It codes for CASSLRQGSEQYF.

The chain recombines TRBV10-2 with TRBJ2-1; 9 bases map to TRBD2. The J segment lost 3 bases and the V segment lost 0 bases, leaving 3 bases of the junction unmatched. In germline, CDR1 is WSHSY, CDR2 SAAADI. The CDR3 loop spans 16 amino acids. CDR3 residues: CASSESHSGSYNEQFF. As DNA, the CDR3 is TGCGCCAGCAGTGAGTCCCATAGCGGGAGCTACAATGAGCAGTTCTTC.

This chain joins TRBV11-2 and TRBJ1-1; possible D gene TRBD1, 6 bases. The CDR3 is 16 residues long. Trimming stripped 5 bases from V and 7 bases from J, with 23 bases between. Germline lookup yields CDR1 SGHAT and CDR2 FQNNGV. The CDR3 nucleotides read TGTGCCAGCAGCCCGGGCAGGGGAGAGTTGCTCTATGAAGCTTTCTTT. Translating gives CASSPGRGELLYEAFF. The entire variable domain, with the rest obtained from reference TRBV11-2 and TRBJ1-1, is as follows: EAGVAQSPRYKIIEKRQSVAFWCNPISGHATLYWYQQILGQGPKLLIQFQNNGVVDDSQLPKDRFSAERLKGVDSTLKIQPAKLEDSAVYLCASSPGRGELLYEAFFGQGTRLTVV.

The chain carries TRBV9 and TRBJ2-3; 8 nucleotides agree with TRBD2. Germline-derived CDR1 and CDR2 are SGDLS and YYNGEE. V lost 8 bases, J lost 0 bases, and 8 bases stayed unmatched. The CDR3 has 15 amino acids. The DNA for the CDR3 is TGTGCCAGTGGAATAGCGGGAATTAGCACAGATACGCAGTATTTT. This translates into CASGIAGISTDTQYF.

This clone has more than one count but fewer than ten. V gene TRBV27 combines with J gene TRBJ1-5, with a possible D match to TRBD1 (5 bases). With 7 bases removed from V and 6 bases from J, the gap between germline ends came to 16 bases. This CDR3 region has 14 residues. Germline CDR1 MNHEY, CDR2 SMNVEV (reference sequence). CDR3: CASTPYPGGQPQHF. The CDR3 nucleotides read TGTGCCAGCACACCATACCCGGGGGGTCAGCCCCAGCATTTT.

The chain has TRBV7-2 and TRBJ2-3, with D possibly TRBD2 on 7 matching bases. The CDR3 has 15 residues. CDR1 and CDR2 (germline): SGHTA, FQGNSA. The ends were cut back, 5 bases at V and 3 bases at J, with 15 bases in the middle. CDR3 coding DNA: TGTGCCAGCAGCCGGGGGGCCAGCTTTACAGATACGCAGTATTTT. It specifies CASSRGASFTDTQYF.

The chain recombines TRBV3-1 (or the pseudogene TRBV3-2) with TRBJ2-1; 13 bases align to TRBD2. CDR3 length: 15 residues. V gave up 5 bases and J gave up 9 bases; unmatched junction bases: 7. Germline V gene lookup returns CDR1 LGHDT and CDR2 YNNKEL (reference sequence). The CDR3 is CASSTRLAGGTEQFF. The CDR3 bases are TGTGCCAGCAGCACGCGACTAGCGGGAGGTACTGAGCAGTTCTTC.

The chain carries TRBV18 and TRBJ2-2, with TRBD1 matching 8 bases. The V and J ends lost 3 bases and 2 bases, in that order; junction bases with no gene match: 2. This CDR3 has 15 residues. Germline-derived CDR1 and CDR2 are KGHSH and LQKENI. This chain's CDR3 is CASSPGQANTGELFF. The CDR3 DNA sequence: TGTGCCAGCTCACCGGGACAGGCTAACACCGGGGAGCTGTTTTTT. The full variable domain, its missing parts supplied by reference TRBV18 and TRBJ2-2, is NAGVMQNPRHLVRRRGQEARLRCSPMKGHSHVYWYRQLPEEGLKFMVYLQKENIIDESGMPKERFSAEFPKEGPSILRIQQVVRGDSAAYFCASSPGQANTGELFFGEGSRLTVL.